The 32 T cell receptor beta chains presented below share a single source sample, sequenced in a study of cytomegalovirus exposure and HLA in healthy donors. Produced via immunoSEQ multiplex PCR; TCRdb's table is partial and in-frame only. The table lists over 150,000 clones, roughly 90% of them singletons. The sequenced sample consisted of PBMCs. These receptors were collected from a man between 18 and 29 years old in good health and CMV-seropositive.

The table lists this clone with a count of one. The chain links TRBV25-1 to TRBJ2-1, with TRBD1 identical over 11 bases. The V gene's germline CDR1 is MGHDK and CDR2 SYGVNS. This CDR3 is 16 amino acids long. With V trimmed by 4 bases and J by 4 bases, 6 bases remained unmatched. The CDR3 DNA is TGTGCCAGCAGTGTTGGACAGGGGGCTTCATACAATGAGCAGTTCTTC. Protein product: CASSVGQGASYNEQFF.

The CDR3 DNA reads as TGTGCCAGCAGTCGAGGCCCGGGATTGAACACTGAAGCTTTCTTT. Amino acid sequence: CASSRGPGLNTEAFF. The chain joins TRBV6-4 to TRBJ1-1; D gene ambiguous. From germline, CDR1 is MRHNA and CDR2 SNTAGT. The CDR3 has 15 residues. V dropped 5 bases and J dropped 0 bases, with 13 bases sitting between them.

This clone was counted a single time. This chain uses TRBV7-6 with TRBJ2-1, with TRBD2 matching over 10 bases. This CDR3 spans 18 amino acids. The V gene's germline CDR1 is SGHVS and CDR2 FNYEAQ. V lost 4 bases to trimming and J lost 3 bases; unmatched junction nucleotides: 12. CDR3 nucleotides: TGTGCCAGCAGCTCAAAACCTACTAGCGGGGCAATCTACAATGAGCAGTTCTTC. Translating it yields CASSSKPTSGAIYNEQFF. Filled out from reference TRBV7-6 and TRBJ2-1, the complete variable domain reads GAGVSQSPRYKVTKRGQDVALRCDPISGHVSLYWYRQALGQGPEFLTYFNYEAQQDKSGLPNDRFSAERPEGSISTLTIQRTEQRDSAMYRCASSSKPTSGAIYNEQFFGPGTRLTVL.

The chain employs TRBV20-1 and TRBJ1-3; D remains ambiguous. Germline V gene lookup returns CDR1 DFQATT and CDR2 SNEGSKA (reference sequence). V was clipped by 2 bases and J by 10 bases, with 9 bases between them. The CDR3 totals 11 residues. CDR3 sequence: CSARIGVTIYF. CDR3 bases: TGCAGTGCTAGAATCGGGGTAACCATATATTTT.

The gene calls are TRBV5-4 and TRBJ1-4; D possibly corresponds to TRBD1 (5 bases). From germline, CDR1 is SGHNT and CDR2 YYREEE (reference sequence). Trimming took off 2 bases at V and 5 bases at J, with 7 bases between the two ends. The CDR3 is 13 amino acids. CDR3 amino acids: CASSFGGNEKLFF. DNA of the CDR3: TGTGCCAGCAGCTTTGGGGGGAATGAAAAACTGTTTTTT.

This clone has a single count. This chain links TRBV5-5 with TRBJ1-2, with TRBD1 identical over 9 bases. Losses at the gene ends were 0 bases for V and 0 bases for J; bases not matched to a gene: 12. Germline V CDR1 and CDR2: SGHKS, YYEKEE (reference sequence). The CDR3 contains 19 residues. The DNA of the CDR3 is TGTGCCAGCAGCTTGGATCCAAGGGACAGGGTAACGGCTAACTATGGCTACACCTTC. This encodes CASSLDPRDRVTANYGYTF.

The rearrangement links TRBV9 to TRBJ2-7; weak D call: TRBD2 (5 bases). Trimming removed 0 bases from V and 3 bases from J, with 16 bases in between. The CDR3 spans 16 residues. Germline V gene data show CDR1 as SGDLS and CDR2 as YYNGEE. The CDR3 DNA follows: TGTGCCAGCAGCGTAGGTTCGAGCCTCGAGGGCTACGAGCAGTACTTC. Translating it yields CASSVGSSLEGYEQYF.

This rearrangement joins TRBV7-3 to TRBJ2-3, with 7 bases lining up with TRBD2. Trimming removed 1 base from V and 2 bases from J; junction bases left unmatched: 6. The CDR3 runs 16 residues. Per the germline V gene, CDR1 is SGHTA and CDR2 is FQGTGA. The CDR3 reads CASSLRRRGNTDTQYF. CDR3 nucleotides: TGTGCCAGCAGCTTAAGGAGGCGGGGGAACACAGATACGCAGTATTTT.

The gene calls are TRBV6-5 and TRBJ1-5; 9 bases fit TRBD1. The CDR3 covers 14 residues. V gave up 6 bases and J gave up 6 bases; unmatched junction bases: 6. Germline-derived CDR1 and CDR2 are MNHEY and SVGAGI. The DNA for the CDR3 is TGTGCCAGCAGCCGGGACAGGGATGGTCAGCCCCAGCATTTT. Its protein is CASSRDRDGQPQHF.

The chain links TRBV6-5 to TRBJ2-7, with a possible D match to TRBD2 (6 bases). Germline V gene data show CDR1 as MNHEY and CDR2 as SVGAGI. Trimming removed 2 bases from V and 2 bases from J, with 16 bases in between. The CDR3 has 16 residues. Here the CDR3 reads CASSYPDWDFTYEQYF. The CDR3 DNA sequence: TGTGCCAGCAGTTACCCCGATTGGGACTTCACCTACGAGCAGTACTTC.

This chain connects TRBV27 to TRBJ1-1, with 12 bases identical to TRBD1. This CDR3 spans 14 amino acids. The V and J ends lost 5 bases and 5 bases, in that order; junction bases with no gene match: 3. CDR1 is MNHEY, CDR2 SMNVEV, per germline (reference sequence). CDR3 sequence reads: CASSRDRGPTEAFF. The DNA of the CDR3 is TGTGCCAGCAGTCGGGACAGGGGGCCGACTGAAGCTTTCTTT.

This rearrangement joins TRBV4-1 to TRBJ1-2, with no clear D. V was shortened by 3 bases and J by 2 bases, with 13 bases between the two germline ends. Germline loops: CDR1 MGHRA, CDR2 YSYEKL. The CDR3 is made up of 15 amino acids. This chain's CDR3 is CASSQERTGNYGYTF. CDR3 nucleotide sequence: TGCGCCAGCAGCCAGGAAAGGACGGGAAACTATGGCTACACCTTC.

The table lists this clone with a count of one. V usage is TRBV6-5 and J usage is TRBJ1-1; 9 bases match TRBD1. This CDR3 spans 13 amino acids. The germline V gene has CDR1 MNHEY and CDR2 SVGAGI. V lost 4 bases and J lost 6; bases outside the gene matches: 3. The CDR3 nucleotides are TGTGCCAGCAGTTTAACAGGGGGCCCTGAAGCTTTCTTT. This gives the protein CASSLTGGPEAFF.

The rearrangement uses TRBV2 and TRBJ2-3; 8 bases are a match to TRBD2. With V trimmed by 8 bases and J by 5 bases, 12 bases remained unmatched. The CDR3 covers 15 residues. Germline lookup yields CDR1 SNHLY and CDR2 FYNNEI. CDR3 sequence reads: CASGASGPPGDTQYF. In DNA form, the CDR3 reads TGTGCCAGCGGTGCTAGCGGGCCCCCCGGAGATACGCAGTATTTT.

The chain recombines TRBV4-1 with TRBJ1-6; 7 nucleotides agree with TRBD1. CDR3 length equals 16 residues. Germline values: CDR1 MGHRA, CDR2 YSYEKL. The V gene end was trimmed by 1 base and the J gene end by 4 bases; junction bases not matched to a gene: 4. The DNA of the CDR3 is TGCGCCAGCAGCCAAGTCGTGGGACAGTATAATTCACCCCTCCACTTT. Encoded protein: CASSQVVGQYNSPLHF.

V gene TRBV19 combines with J gene TRBJ2-2; weak D call: TRBD2 (5 bases). V was cut by 3 bases and J by 6 bases, with 11 bases left in between. This CDR3 is built from 14 residues. Per the germline V gene, CDR1 is LNHDA and CDR2 is SQIVND (reference sequence). The CDR3 here is CASSINGGPGELFF. DNA of the CDR3: TGTGCCAGTAGTATCAATGGCGGGCCCGGGGAGCTGTTTTTT. Supplemented by reference TRBV19 and TRBJ2-2, the full variable domain reads DGGITQSPKYLFRKEGQNVTLSCEQNLNHDAMYWYRQDPGQGLRLIYYSQIVNDFQKGDIAEGYSVSREKKESFPLTVTSAQKNPTAFYLCASSINGGPGELFFGEGSRLTVL.

The chain joins TRBV4-3 to TRBJ2-7; maybe TRBD1 (5 bases). This CDR3 has 14 residues. V was trimmed by 4 bases and J by 3 bases, leaving 13 bases between them. In germline, CDR1 is LGHNA, CDR2 YSLEER. In DNA form, the CDR3 reads TGCGCCAGCAGCCCGAATAGGGGCCACTACGAGCAGTACTTC. Amino acids: CASSPNRGHYEQYF.

This clone showed up just a few times. The chain links TRBV30 to TRBJ1-2; 7 bases align to TRBD1. The V segment lost 0 bases and the J segment 4 bases; nucleotides outside the gene matches: 2. The CDR3 sequence is 13 residues long. CDR1 is GTSNPN and CDR2 is SVGIG in the germline V gene (reference sequence). For the CDR3, the DNA is TGTGCCTGGAGTGTCGGACAGGCCTATGGCTACACCTTC. This sequence encodes CAWSVGQAYGYTF. The complete variable domain, with remaining parts taken from reference TRBV30 and TRBJ1-2, reads SQTIHQWPATLVQPVGSPLSLECTVEGTSNPNLYWYRQAAGRGLQLLFYSVGIGQISSEVPQNLSASRPQDRQFILSSKKLLLSDSGFYLCAWSVGQAYGYTFGSGTRLTVV.

The V gene is TRBV10-2, the J gene TRBJ2-7; a possible D gene is TRBD2 (6 bases). Germline CDR1 reads WSHSY; CDR2 reads SAAADI. The CDR3 is 13 amino acids. V dropped 7 bases and J dropped 6 bases, with 16 bases sitting between them. This chain's CDR3 is CASTPRGAGEQYF. DNA of the CDR3: TGCGCCAGCACCCCCCGCGGGGCCGGCGAGCAGTACTTC.

In this sample, this clone turned up many times. The chain combines TRBV2 with TRBJ1-2; D unresolved. V shed 7 bases and J shed 0 bases, with 12 bases lying between them. This CDR3 is 14 amino acids long. Germline lookup yields CDR1 SNHLY and CDR2 FYNNEI. The CDR3 loop is CASTQSGANYGYTF. Here the CDR3 DNA reads TGTGCCAGCACACAATCCGGGGCTAACTATGGCTACACCTTC.

The V gene is TRBV27, the J gene TRBJ1-4; the D gene is possibly TRBD1 (5 bases). The CDR3 extends over 13 amino acids. Trimming took 5 bases from V and 7 from J, leaving 11 bases between them. Germline CDR1 is MNHEY and CDR2 is SMNVEV (reference sequence). The CDR3 DNA sequence: TGTGCCAGCAGTGGGCAGGGTGGTGAAAAACTGTTTTTT. It codes for CASSGQGGEKLFF.

The chain has TRBV5-1 and TRBJ1-1; 7 bases match TRBD1. Germline V lookup: CDR1 SGHRS, CDR2 YFSETQ. Trimming cost V 4 bases and J 6 bases; bases outside gene matches: 9. This CDR3 spans 14 amino acids. CDR3 region: CASSPSGGMAEAFF. The DNA of the CDR3 is TGCGCCAGCAGCCCATCAGGGGGAATGGCTGAAGCTTTCTTT.

The chain employs TRBV6-5 and TRBJ1-2, with D perhaps matching TRBD1 (5 bases). Germline V gives CDR1 MNHEY, CDR2 SVGAGI. The CDR3 spans 14 residues. The V end was cut by 5 bases, the J end by 10 bases, with 20 bases between. CDR3 amino acids: CASSLLGQGGHYTF. The CDR3 coding sequence is TGTGCCAGCAGTCTCCTGGGCCAGGGAGGGCACTACACCTTC.

The rearrangement joins TRBV7-2 to TRBJ2-3; a possible D gene is TRBD2 (6 bases). The germline V gene has CDR1 SGHTA and CDR2 FQGNSA. This CDR3 has 14 amino acids. Trimming pared 5 bases from V and 5 bases from J, leaving 14 bases between. The CDR3: CASSPGTAQDTQYF. In DNA, the CDR3 is TGTGCCAGCAGCCCCGGGACTGCCCAAGATACGCAGTATTTT.

The chain employs TRBV11-2 and TRBJ2-1, with a tentative D call TRBD2 (6 bases). The CDR3 spans 14 residues. Germline CDR1 SGHAT, CDR2 FQNNGV. V lost 8 bases, J lost 3 bases, and 14 bases lay in between. CDR3 nucleotides: TGTGCCAGCCGTCCCTCCGGGGGCTACAATGAGCAGTTCTTC. Protein product: CASRPSGGYNEQFF.

CDR3: CASSTQTGGNEKLFF. The CDR3 DNA reads TGTGCCAGCAGTACCCAGACAGGGGGTAATGAAAAACTGTTTTTT. The chain joins TRBV27 to TRBJ1-4; TRBD1 agrees at 9 bases. Germline V gene lookup returns CDR1 MNHEY and CDR2 SMNVEV (reference sequence). This CDR3 comprises 15 residues. The V gene end was trimmed by 5 bases and the J gene end by 4 bases; junction bases not matched to a gene: 5.

The chain links TRBV6-6 to TRBJ1-2; the D is unclear. CDR3 length: 10 residues. Germline CDR1 and CDR2: MNHNY and SVGAGI (reference sequence). V was cut by 8 bases and J by 6 bases, with 7 bases left in between. CDR3 sequence (DNA): TGTGCCAGCGGTCCGGATGGCTACACCTTC. Its translation is CASGPDGYTF.

The chain has TRBV27 and TRBJ2-1; the match to TRBD2 covers 10 bases. Losses at the gene ends were 6 bases for V and 11 bases for J; bases not matched to a gene: 7. Germline CDR1 reads MNHEY; CDR2 reads SMNVEV (reference sequence). The length of the CDR3 is 13 residues. As DNA, the CDR3 is TGTGCCAGCAGGGGAGGACTAGCGGCAAAGCAGTTCTTC. Protein: CASRGGLAAKQFF.

The chain combines TRBV4-3 with TRBJ1-2; tentatively, D is TRBD1 (6 bases). The CDR3 covers 13 residues. From germline, CDR1 is LGHNA and CDR2 YSLEER. V gave up 3 bases and J gave up 5 bases, with 10 bases separating them. The CDR3 sequence: CASSQSGVYGYTF. CDR3 bases: TGCGCCAGCAGCCAGTCAGGGGTGTATGGCTACACCTTC.

The chain recombines TRBV20-1 with TRBJ1-2, with 7 bases that match TRBD1. Germline CDR1 is DFQATT and CDR2 is SNEGSKA (reference sequence). This CDR3 region has 11 residues. V was pared by 5 bases and J by 8 bases, with 5 bases of the junction left unmatched. CDR3 region: CSARRGGGYTF. The CDR3 DNA is TGCAGTGCTCGTCGAGGGGGCGGCTACACCTTC.

This clone was seen only a few times. This chain uses TRBV7-8 with TRBJ1-2; weak D call: TRBD1 (5 bases). The V and J ends lost 5 bases and 4 bases respectively, with 17 bases between them. CDR1 and CDR2 (germline): SGHVS, FQNEAQ. The CDR3 has 15 amino acids. CDR3 in amino acids: CASSAGTGGFYGYTF. DNA for the CDR3: TGTGCCAGCAGCGCAGGGACCGGGGGTTTCTATGGCTACACCTTC.

V and J are TRBV18 and TRBJ2-1; unclear D gene. The CDR3 is 14 residues long. The germline V and J ends were trimmed by 3 bases and 9 bases, with 15 bases remaining between them. Germline values: CDR1 KGHSH, CDR2 LQKENI. This chain's CDR3 is CASSPQTLSGEQFF. In DNA form, the CDR3 reads TGTGCCAGCTCACCCCAGACTTTATCGGGTGAGCAGTTCTTC.